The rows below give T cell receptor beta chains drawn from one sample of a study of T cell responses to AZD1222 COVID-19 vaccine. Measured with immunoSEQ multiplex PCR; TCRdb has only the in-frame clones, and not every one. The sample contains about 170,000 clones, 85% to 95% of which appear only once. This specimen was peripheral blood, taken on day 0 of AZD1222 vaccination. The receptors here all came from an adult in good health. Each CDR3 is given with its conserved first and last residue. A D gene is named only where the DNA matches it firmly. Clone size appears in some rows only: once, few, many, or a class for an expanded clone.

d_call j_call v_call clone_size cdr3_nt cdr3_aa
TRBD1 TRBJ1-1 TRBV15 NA TGTGCCACCAGCAGAGATCAGGGACAGGGGTACGCTTTCTTT CATSRDQGQGYAFF
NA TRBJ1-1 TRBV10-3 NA TGTGCCATCAGGGGGGGTGGCGAACCGGGGACTGAAGCTTTCTTT CAIRGGGEPGTEAFF
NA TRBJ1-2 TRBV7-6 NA TGTGCCAGCAGCCTGGGGGGCCTGTCGGAAAATGGCTACACCTTC CASSLGGLSENGYTF
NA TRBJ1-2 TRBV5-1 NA TGCGCCAGCAGCCCTAAGTCGGATGGCTACACCTTC CASSPKSDGYTF
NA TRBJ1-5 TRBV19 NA TGTGCCAGTAGTACCCCCCAGGTACTCGGCAATCAGCCCCAGCATTTT CASSTPQVLGNQPQHF
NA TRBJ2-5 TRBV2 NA TGTGCCAGCAGTCTCGGACTAACAGAGACCCAGTACTTC CASSLGLTETQYF
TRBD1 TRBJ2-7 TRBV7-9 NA TGTGCCAGCAGCAAAGATCCGGGACAGGGAAAATACGAGCAGTACTTC CASSKDPGQGKYEQYF
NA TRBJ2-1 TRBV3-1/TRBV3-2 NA TGTGCCAGCAGCCTTACAGGGATAGGGCTGGACAATGAGCAGTTCTTC CASSLTGIGLDNEQFF
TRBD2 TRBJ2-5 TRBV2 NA TGTGCCAGCAGGAGGGGGACTAGCATAGAGACCCAGTACTTC CASRRGTSIETQYF
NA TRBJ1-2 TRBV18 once TGTGCCAGCTCACCCTCGGGACGTTCCTATGGCTACACCTTC CASSPSGRSYGYTF
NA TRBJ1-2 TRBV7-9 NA TGTGCCAGCAGCCCGGGGGATCCGAGGGGCTACACCTTC CASSPGDPRGYTF
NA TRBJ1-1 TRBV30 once TGTGCCTGGAGTGCCCCATCCGCGACAGGCGTCACTGAAGCTTTCTTT CAWSAPSATGVTEAFF
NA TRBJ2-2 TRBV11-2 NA TGTGCCAGCAGTCGCCGGGGGAACACCGGGGAGCTGTTTTTT CASSRRGNTGELFF
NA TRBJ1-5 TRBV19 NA TGTGCCAGTAGTATAGTCGGCGGACTCAATCAGCCCCAGCATTTT CASSIVGGLNQPQHF
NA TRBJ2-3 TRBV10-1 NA TGCGCCAGCAGTGACCACCCCCTGGCTTCTTCTAGCACAGATACGCAGTATTTT CASSDHPLASSSTDTQYF
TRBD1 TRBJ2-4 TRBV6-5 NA TGTGCCAGCAGTTTGCAGGGGGCTGGAGCCAAAAACATTCAGTACTTC CASSLQGAGAKNIQYF
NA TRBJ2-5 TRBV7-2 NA TGTGCCAGCAGCTTTACCAGAGAGACCCAGTACTTC CASSFTRETQYF
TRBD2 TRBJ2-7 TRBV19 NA TGTGCCAGTAGTATGGGGGGGACTAGCGTTGAGCAGTACTTC CASSMGGTSVEQYF
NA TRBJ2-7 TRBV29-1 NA TGCAGCGTTGATGAGGGCGGGTACGAGCAGTACTTC CSVDEGGYEQYF
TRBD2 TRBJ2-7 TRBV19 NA TGTGCCAGTAGTATGGAGCGGGGGTACGAGCAGTACTTC CASSMERGYEQYF
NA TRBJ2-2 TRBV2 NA TGTGCCAGCAGCGCGGACACCTCGAACACCGGGGAGCTGTTTTTT CASSADTSNTGELFF
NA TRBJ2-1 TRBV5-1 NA TGCGCCAGCAGCTTGGACCCCGGGGCCCCGGATGAGCAGTTCTTC CASSLDPGAPDEQFF
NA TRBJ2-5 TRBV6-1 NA TGTGCCAGCAGTGAAGTAGACAGGAGACAAGAGACCCAGTACTTC CASSEVDRRQETQYF
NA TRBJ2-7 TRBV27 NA TGTGCCAGCAGTTTTGGGGGTCTCGGCGAGCAGTACTTC CASSFGGLGEQYF
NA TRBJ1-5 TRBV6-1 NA TGTGCCAGCAGTGAATTGGCAGGGACCCAGCCCCAGCATTTT CASSELAGTQPQHF
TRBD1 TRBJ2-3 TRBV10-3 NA TGTGCCATCAGTGTGGGACAGGGCACAGATACGCAGTATTTT CAISVGQGTDTQYF
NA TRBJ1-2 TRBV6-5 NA TGTGCCAGCTTGTGGAGTGGCTACACCTTC CASLWSGYTF
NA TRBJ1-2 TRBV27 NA TGTGCCAGCAGTTTATCAGCAGGGGCCGCTCGTGGCTACACCTTC CASSLSAGAARGYTF
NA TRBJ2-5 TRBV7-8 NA TGTGCCAGCAGCTTACCGGGAGAGGAGACCCAGTACTTC CASSLPGEETQYF
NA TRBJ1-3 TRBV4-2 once TGTGCCAGCAGCCAGAGCCCAGCCGGGACCCTAGGAAACACCATATATTTT CASSQSPAGTLGNTIYF
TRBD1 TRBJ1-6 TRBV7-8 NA TGTGCCAGCAGCCCGGACAGGGGGAGATCACCCCTCCACTTT CASSPDRGRSPLHF
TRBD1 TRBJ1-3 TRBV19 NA TGTGCCAGTAGGCCGGACAGGTACTCTGGAAACACCATATATTTT CASRPDRYSGNTIYF
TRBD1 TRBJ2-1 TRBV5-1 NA TGCGCCAGCAGCTTGGACAGGGGGGATGAGCAGTTCTTC CASSLDRGDEQFF
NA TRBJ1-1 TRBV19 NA TGTGCCAGTAGTCAGACAGTGAACACTGAAGCTTTCTTT CASSQTVNTEAFF
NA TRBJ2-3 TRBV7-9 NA TGTGCCAGCAGCTTACAGGGGAGCACAGATACGCAGTATTTT CASSLQGSTDTQYF
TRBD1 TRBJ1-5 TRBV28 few TGTGCCAGCAGGGGACAGTATAGCAATCAGCCCCAGCATTTT CASRGQYSNQPQHF
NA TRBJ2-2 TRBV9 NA TGTGCCAGCAGAGAGGGGACTAACACCGGGGAGCTGTTTTTT CASREGTNTGELFF